The rows below give T cell receptor beta chains drawn from one sample of a study of blood T cell repertoires in COVID-19. The protocol was immunoSEQ multiplex PCR, while the TCRdb copy is restricted to in-frame clones and leaves out a portion. The sample shows about 46,000 clones, 90% of them seen only once. The material sequenced was peripheral blood. The receptors were sampled from a man in his 70s with active COVID-19. Both conserved end residues are part of each CDR3. The D gene is left open where the match is weak. The listing skips clone size in some rows; elsewhere it reads once, few, many or a size class.

clone size: -; D gene: -; J gene: TRBJ2-7; V gene: TRBV25-1; CDR3 DNA: TGTGCCAGCGCGGGACTGCCTTCGGGGGAGCAGTACTTC; CDR3 protein: CASAGLPSGEQYF
clone size: -; D gene: -; J gene: TRBJ1-3; V gene: TRBV5-6; CDR3 DNA: TGTGCCAGCAGGAAGCAGGGTTCCTCTGGAAACACCATATATTTT; CDR3 protein: CASRKQGSSGNTIYF
clone size: once; D gene: -; J gene: TRBJ1-4; V gene: TRBV29-1; CDR3 DNA: TGCAGCGTCGGGTCAACTAATGAAAAACTGTTTTTT; CDR3 protein: CSVGSTNEKLFF
clone size: -; D gene: -; J gene: TRBJ2-7; V gene: TRBV21-1; CDR3 DNA: TGTGCCAGCTGTTCCCCGACAGGAGCCTACGAGCAGTACTTC; CDR3 protein: CASCSPTGAYEQYF
clone size: -; D gene: TRBD2; J gene: TRBJ2-2; V gene: TRBV7-3; CDR3 DNA: TGTGCCAGCAGCTTAAGGCTAGCGGGCGACACCGGGGAGCTGTTTTTT; CDR3 protein: CASSLRLAGDTGELFF
clone size: -; D gene: -; J gene: TRBJ1-1; V gene: TRBV5-8; CDR3 DNA: TGTGCCAGCAGCCCAAACAGGGCCCGGGGTACTGAAGCTTTCTTT; CDR3 protein: CASSPNRARGTEAFF
clone size: -; D gene: -; J gene: TRBJ2-7; V gene: TRBV6-5; CDR3 DNA: TGTGCCAGCTGTATCGCCAGTCCCTGGTACGAGCAGTACTTC; CDR3 protein: CASCIASPWYEQYF
clone size: -; D gene: TRBD1; J gene: TRBJ1-1; V gene: TRBV28; CDR3 DNA: TGTGCCAGCAGTTCCCCAGGGGGCGGTTTTTTTGAAGCTTTCTTT; CDR3 protein: CASSSPGGGFFEAFF
clone size: -; D gene: -; J gene: TRBJ2-7; V gene: TRBV20-1; CDR3 DNA: TGCAGTGTTTCGGTGCGGGGAAGACAGAACTTC; CDR3 protein: CSVSVRGRQNF
clone size: -; D gene: -; J gene: TRBJ1-6; V gene: TRBV30; CDR3 DNA: TGTGCCTGGAGTGTACGTGGGTTGCGGTCACCCCTCCACTTT; CDR3 protein: CAWSVRGLRSPLHF
clone size: -; D gene: -; J gene: TRBJ2-7; V gene: TRBV2; CDR3 DNA: TGTGCCAGCGTCAGGGGGGTACAGTCCTACGAGCAGTACTTC; CDR3 protein: CASVRGVQSYEQYF
clone size: once; D gene: TRBD2; J gene: TRBJ2-1; V gene: TRBV24-1; CDR3 DNA: TGTGCCACCAGTGATTTCAGGACTAGCGGCTCCTACAATGAGCAGTTCTTC; CDR3 protein: CATSDFRTSGSYNEQFF
clone size: -; D gene: -; J gene: TRBJ2-1; V gene: TRBV7-2; CDR3 DNA: TGTGCCAGCAGCCCTTTTGTGGGGAGCTCCTACAATGAGCAGTTCTTC; CDR3 protein: CASSPFVGSSYNEQFF
clone size: -; D gene: -; J gene: TRBJ2-7; V gene: TRBV6-5; CDR3 DNA: TGTGCCAGCGCAGGGCTAGGACCGAACGAGCAGTACTTC; CDR3 protein: CASAGLGPNEQYF
clone size: -; D gene: TRBD2; J gene: TRBJ2-1; V gene: TRBV19; CDR3 DNA: TGTGCCAGTAGTCTGACTAGCAGCGCTAAGGGTGAGCAGTTCTTC; CDR3 protein: CASSLTSSAKGEQFF
clone size: -; D gene: -; J gene: TRBJ1-3; V gene: TRBV7-9; CDR3 DNA: TGTGCCAGCAGCTCCATTGGGGGGACTGGAAACACCATATATTTT; CDR3 protein: CASSSIGGTGNTIYF
clone size: -; D gene: TRBD2; J gene: TRBJ2-1; V gene: TRBV10-3; CDR3 DNA: TGTGCCATCAGTGTTGGGGGGGTTCCATACAATGAGCAGTTCTTC; CDR3 protein: CAISVGGVPYNEQFF
clone size: few; D gene: TRBD1; J gene: TRBJ1-6; V gene: TRBV28; CDR3 DNA: TGTGCCAGCAGTTTTTCGACAGGGAATAATTCACCCCTCCACTTT; CDR3 protein: CASSFSTGNNSPLHF
clone size: -; D gene: -; J gene: TRBJ2-3; V gene: TRBV5-1; CDR3 DNA: TGCGCCAGCAGCTCCGGACACCAGGGAGATACGCAGTATTTT; CDR3 protein: CASSSGHQGDTQYF
clone size: once; D gene: -; J gene: TRBJ2-7; V gene: TRBV4-3; CDR3 DNA: TGCGCCAGCAGCCAAGTTTGGAGCGGAAGCTCCTACGAGCAGTACTTC; CDR3 protein: CASSQVWSGSSYEQYF
clone size: -; D gene: -; J gene: TRBJ2-7; V gene: TRBV7-6; CDR3 DNA: TGTGCCAGCAGCTTAGAGGCGGGGTCTCCCTACGAGCAGTACTTC; CDR3 protein: CASSLEAGSPYEQYF
clone size: -; D gene: -; J gene: TRBJ2-1; V gene: TRBV12-5; CDR3 DNA: TGTGCTAGTGGTTTGACGACACCGGAGGCGAATGAGCAGTTCTTC; CDR3 protein: CASGLTTPEANEQFF
clone size: -; D gene: TRBD1; J gene: TRBJ2-2; V gene: TRBV5-1; CDR3 DNA: TGCGCCAGCAGCCTACAGGGGGCCACGAACACCGGGGAGCTGTTTTTT; CDR3 protein: CASSLQGATNTGELFF
clone size: -; D gene: -; J gene: TRBJ2-7; V gene: TRBV6-6; CDR3 DNA: TGTGCCAGCAGCCCGGCCCCGCAGGGGACGTACGAGCAGTACTTC; CDR3 protein: CASSPAPQGTYEQYF
clone size: -; D gene: -; J gene: TRBJ2-2; V gene: TRBV30; CDR3 DNA: TGTGCCTGCCGACCCTATCTGCGCGAGGTGGTAGTCGCGACCGGGGAGCTGTTTTTT; CDR3 protein: CACRPYLREVVVATGELFF
clone size: -; D gene: TRBD2; J gene: TRBJ2-1; V gene: TRBV9; CDR3 DNA: TGTGCCAGCAGCGCCCCGCGGAGAGCGGGGGGGCTGGACAATGAGCAGTTCTTC; CDR3 protein: CASSAPRRAGGLDNEQFF
clone size: -; D gene: -; J gene: TRBJ2-7; V gene: TRBV11-3; CDR3 DNA: TGTGCCAGCAGCTTCGTCAGAAACGGGGAGCAGTACTTC; CDR3 protein: CASSFVRNGEQYF
clone size: few; D gene: TRBD1; J gene: TRBJ1-6; V gene: TRBV5-4; CDR3 DNA: TGTGCCAGCAGCTTGGCCAGGGGGCGCCTGAATTCACCCCTCCACTTT; CDR3 protein: CASSLARGRLNSPLHF
clone size: -; D gene: -; J gene: TRBJ2-6; V gene: TRBV9; CDR3 DNA: TGTGCCAGCAGCGTAGGTCCCCCAAAGTTGGGAGCTGGAGGGGGGGCCAACGTCCTGACTTTC; CDR3 protein: CASSVGPPKLGAGGGANVLTF
clone size: -; D gene: -; J gene: TRBJ1-2; V gene: TRBV10-3; CDR3 DNA: TGTGCCATCAGTGAGCCGGGGAGGCGGGAAGCCTATGGCTACACCTTC; CDR3 protein: CAISEPGRREAYGYTF
clone size: -; D gene: TRBD1; J gene: TRBJ2-3; V gene: TRBV2; CDR3 DNA: TGTGCCAGCAGCAACGGACAGGGGCGAGGAGATACGCAGTATTTT; CDR3 protein: CASSNGQGRGDTQYF
clone size: -; D gene: TRBD1; J gene: TRBJ1-5; V gene: TRBV28; CDR3 DNA: TGTGCCAGCAGTTTATTTAGGGGGACAGGGGGTAATCAGCCCCAGCATTTT; CDR3 protein: CASSLFRGTGGNQPQHF
clone size: -; D gene: -; J gene: TRBJ2-1; V gene: TRBV29-1; CDR3 DNA: TGCAGCGTTCGAGGTAATGAGCAGTTCTTC; CDR3 protein: CSVRGNEQFF
clone size: -; D gene: TRBD2; J gene: TRBJ2-7; V gene: TRBV18; CDR3 DNA: TGTGCCAGCTCACCACCTTTAGCGGGGCACTACGAGCAGTACTTC; CDR3 protein: CASSPPLAGHYEQYF
clone size: -; D gene: -; J gene: TRBJ1-3; V gene: TRBV6-2/TRBV6-3; CDR3 DNA: TGTGCCAGCAGTTATGGGAGGATTTCCTCTGGAAACACCATATATTTT; CDR3 protein: CASSYGRISSGNTIYF
clone size: -; D gene: TRBD1; J gene: TRBJ1-5; V gene: TRBV2; CDR3 DNA: TGTGCCAGCAGAGGACAGGGGACTAGCAATCAGCCCCAGCATTTT; CDR3 protein: CASRGQGTSNQPQHF
clone size: -; D gene: TRBD1; J gene: TRBJ2-5; V gene: TRBV7-9; CDR3 DNA: TGTGCCAGCAGCCCGATGACAGGGACCCAAGAGACCCAGTACTTC; CDR3 protein: CASSPMTGTQETQYF